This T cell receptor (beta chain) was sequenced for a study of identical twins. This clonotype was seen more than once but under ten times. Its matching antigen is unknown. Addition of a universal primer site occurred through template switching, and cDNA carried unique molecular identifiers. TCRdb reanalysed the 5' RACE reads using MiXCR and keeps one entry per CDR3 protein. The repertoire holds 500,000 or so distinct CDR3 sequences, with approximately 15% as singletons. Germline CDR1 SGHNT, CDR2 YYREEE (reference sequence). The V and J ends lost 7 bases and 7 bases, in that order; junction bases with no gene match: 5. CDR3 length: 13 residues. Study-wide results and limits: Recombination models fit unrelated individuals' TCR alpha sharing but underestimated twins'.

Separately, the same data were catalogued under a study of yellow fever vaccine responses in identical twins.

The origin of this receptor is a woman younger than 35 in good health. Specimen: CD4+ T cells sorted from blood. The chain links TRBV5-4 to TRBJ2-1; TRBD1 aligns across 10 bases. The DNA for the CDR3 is TGTGCCAGCGGGACAGGGGCGGAAAATGAGCAGTTCTTC. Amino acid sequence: CASGTGAENEQFF.